This T cell receptor beta chain emerged from a study of shared clonotypes between healthy human individuals. A note on this clone: What it binds is unknown.

Assay used: immunoSEQ multiplex PCR; TCRdb lists only in-frame clones, some missing. The top ten hold roughly 0.36% of the sample, which has approximately 2.5 million clones, under 95% seen once. This CDR3 comprises 16 residues. CDR1 and CDR2 (germline): SGHRS, YFSETQ. The V and J ends lost 0 bases and 4 bases respectively, with 14 bases between them. Regarding the study as a whole: A generally larger estimated richness was seen in naive subsets than in memory subsets.

Recent acute infections and vaccinations were absent in the healthy HIV-negative adult donors. Only Caucasian adults living in Nashville, Tennessee made up the donor group. The CD4+ fraction was divided into a CD45RA+ naive subset and a CD45RA-negative memory subset. Sequencing was done on a sample of naive CD4+ T cells from PBMCs. Subset defined: CD45RA+ positively selected. This TCR was recovered from a man aged 18 to 30 in good health. Some clones in this sample may be carry-over from other donors' samples. This chain uses TRBV5-1 with TRBJ1-3; D unresolved. The DNA of the CDR3 is TGCGCCAGCAGCTTGGACACCTCGGCGGGGGGAAACACCATATATTTT. Amino acids: CASSLDTSAGGNTIYF.